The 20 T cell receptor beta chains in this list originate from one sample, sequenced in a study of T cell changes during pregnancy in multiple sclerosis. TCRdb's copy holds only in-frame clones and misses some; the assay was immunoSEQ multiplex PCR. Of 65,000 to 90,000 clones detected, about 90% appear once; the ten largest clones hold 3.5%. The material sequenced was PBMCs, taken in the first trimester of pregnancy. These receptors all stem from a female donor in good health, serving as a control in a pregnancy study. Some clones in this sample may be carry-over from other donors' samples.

In nucleotides, the CDR3 is TGTGCCAGCACTGCAGGGGATGGCTACACCTTC. It codes for CASTAGDGYTF. The chain uses TRBV6-5 and TRBJ1-2, with D tentatively TRBD1 (6 bases). Trimming pared 7 bases from V and 6 bases from J, leaving 9 bases between. The length of the CDR3 is 11 residues. Germline CDR1 MNHEY, CDR2 SVGAGI.

The CDR3 DNA sequence: TGTGCCAGCAGTGCCCCGGGACTTTCCAATGAGCAGTTCTTC. Translation: CASSAPGLSNEQFF. The chain couples TRBV6-1 to TRBJ2-1, with D perhaps TRBD2 (6 bases). Germline assignment: CDR1 MNHNS and CDR2 SASEGT. V was cut by 4 bases and J by 6 bases, with 13 bases left in between. This CDR3 contains 14 residues.

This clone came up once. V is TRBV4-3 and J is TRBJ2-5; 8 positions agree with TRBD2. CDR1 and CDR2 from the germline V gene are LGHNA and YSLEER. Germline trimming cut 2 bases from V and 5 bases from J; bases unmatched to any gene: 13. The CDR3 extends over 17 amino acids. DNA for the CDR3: TGCGCCAGCAGCCAATTAACCACAGCGGGAGTCAAGGAGACCCAGTACTTC. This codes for CASSQLTTAGVKETQYF.

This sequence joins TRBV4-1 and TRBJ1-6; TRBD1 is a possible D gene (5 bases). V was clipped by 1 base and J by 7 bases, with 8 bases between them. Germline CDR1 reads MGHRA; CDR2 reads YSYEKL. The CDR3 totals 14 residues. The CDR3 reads CASSQGQSNSPLHF. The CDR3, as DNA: TGCGCCAGCAGCCAAGGACAGAGCAATTCACCCCTCCACTTT.

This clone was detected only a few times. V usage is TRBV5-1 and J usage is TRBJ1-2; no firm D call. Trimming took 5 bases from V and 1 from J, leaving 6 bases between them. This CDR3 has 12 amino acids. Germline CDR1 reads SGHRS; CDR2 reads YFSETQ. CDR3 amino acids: CASRRGNYGYTF. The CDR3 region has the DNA TGCGCCAGCAGAAGAGGTAACTATGGCTACACCTTC. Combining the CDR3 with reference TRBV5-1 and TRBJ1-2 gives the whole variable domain KAGVTQTPRYLIKTRGQQVTLSCSPISGHRSVSWYQQTPGQGLQFLFEYFSETQRNKGNFPGRFSGRQFSNSRSEMNVSTLELGDSALYLCASRRGNYGYTFGSGTRLTVV.

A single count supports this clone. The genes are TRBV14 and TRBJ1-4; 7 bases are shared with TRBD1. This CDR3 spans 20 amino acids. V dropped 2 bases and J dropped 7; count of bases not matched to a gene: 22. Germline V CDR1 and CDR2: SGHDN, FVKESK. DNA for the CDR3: TGTGCCAGCAGCCAAACAGTCTTCCGGACAGGTACCGAGTGGAGTGAAAAACTGTTTTTT. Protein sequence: CASSQTVFRTGTEWSEKLFF.

CDR3 protein: CASSTQTSLTSYNEQFF. The CDR3 bases are TGTGCCAGCAGTACACAGACTAGCCTCACCTCCTACAATGAGCAGTTCTTC. This chain joins TRBV27 and TRBJ2-1; 7 bases line up with TRBD2. V dropped 5 bases and J dropped 0; count of bases not matched to a gene: 10. The CDR3 has 17 residues. The germline V gene has CDR1 MNHEY and CDR2 SMNVEV (reference sequence).

CDR3 sequence reads: CASSPIYNYGYTF. Here the CDR3 DNA reads TGTGCCAGCAGTCCCATCTATAACTATGGCTACACCTTC. The chain links TRBV27 to TRBJ1-2; D gene uncertain. Germline CDR1 MNHEY, CDR2 SMNVEV (reference sequence). Trimming shortened V by 5 bases and J by 1 base, and 8 bases separated the two germline ends. The CDR3 has 13 amino acids.

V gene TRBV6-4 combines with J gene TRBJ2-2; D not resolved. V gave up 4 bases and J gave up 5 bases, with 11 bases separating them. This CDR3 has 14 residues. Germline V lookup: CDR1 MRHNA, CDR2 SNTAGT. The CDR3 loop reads CASSADRETGELFF. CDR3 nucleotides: TGTGCCAGCAGTGCTGATAGAGAAACCGGGGAGCTGTTTTTT.

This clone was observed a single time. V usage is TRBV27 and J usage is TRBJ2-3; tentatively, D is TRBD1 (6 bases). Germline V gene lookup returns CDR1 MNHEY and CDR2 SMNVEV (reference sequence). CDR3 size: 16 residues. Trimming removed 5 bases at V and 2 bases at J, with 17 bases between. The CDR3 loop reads CASSPRDKSFTDTQYF. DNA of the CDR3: TGTGCCAGCAGTCCACGGGACAAAAGCTTCACAGATACGCAGTATTTT.

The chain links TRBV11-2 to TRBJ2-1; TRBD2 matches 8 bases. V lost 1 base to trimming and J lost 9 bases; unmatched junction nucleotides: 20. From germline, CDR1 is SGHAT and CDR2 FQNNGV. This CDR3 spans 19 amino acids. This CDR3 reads CASSLVPSAGGYLTAEQFF. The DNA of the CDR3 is TGTGCCAGCAGCTTAGTCCCCTCGGCGGGAGGATATCTTACGGCTGAGCAGTTCTTC.

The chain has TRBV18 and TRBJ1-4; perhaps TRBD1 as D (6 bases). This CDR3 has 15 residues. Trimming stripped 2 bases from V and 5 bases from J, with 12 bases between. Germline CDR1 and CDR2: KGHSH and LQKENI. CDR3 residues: CASSPRTVPNEKLFF. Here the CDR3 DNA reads TGTGCCAGCTCACCAAGGACAGTACCAAATGAAAAACTGTTTTTT.

The chain's CDR3 is CASRGGELFF. Written as DNA, the CDR3 is TGTGCCTCCAGGGGCGGGGAGCTGTTTTTT. This chain uses TRBV2 with TRBJ2-2; D may be TRBD1 (6 bases). The CDR3 has 10 residues. Germline values: CDR1 SNHLY, CDR2 FYNNEI. Trimming cost V 11 bases and J 7 bases, with 8 bases left between them.

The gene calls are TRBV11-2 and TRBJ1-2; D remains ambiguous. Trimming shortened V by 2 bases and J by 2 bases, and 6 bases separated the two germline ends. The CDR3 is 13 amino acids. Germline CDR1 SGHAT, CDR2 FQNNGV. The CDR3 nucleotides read TGTGCCAGCAGCTTAATCAGGAACTATGGCTACACCTTC. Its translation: CASSLIRNYGYTF.

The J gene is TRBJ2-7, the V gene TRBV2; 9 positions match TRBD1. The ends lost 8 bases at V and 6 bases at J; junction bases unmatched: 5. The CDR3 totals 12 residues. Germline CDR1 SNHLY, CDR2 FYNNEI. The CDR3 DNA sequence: TGTGCCAGCGAACAGGGGGCGCCCGAGCAGTACTTC. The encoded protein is CASEQGAPEQYF.

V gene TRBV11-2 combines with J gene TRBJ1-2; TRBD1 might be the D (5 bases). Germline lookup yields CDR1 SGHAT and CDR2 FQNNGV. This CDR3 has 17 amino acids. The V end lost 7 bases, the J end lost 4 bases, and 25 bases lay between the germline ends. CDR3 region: CASTLAGLGGGSYGYTF. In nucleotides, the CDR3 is TGTGCCAGCACCCTAGCCGGATTGGGGGGTGGAAGCTATGGCTACACCTTC.

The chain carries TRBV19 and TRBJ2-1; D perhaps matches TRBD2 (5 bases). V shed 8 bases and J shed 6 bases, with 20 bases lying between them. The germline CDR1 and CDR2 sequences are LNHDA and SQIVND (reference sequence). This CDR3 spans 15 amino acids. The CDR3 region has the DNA TGTGCCAGTTCCGAGGGTGGCTACCTACCCAATGAGCAGTTCTTC. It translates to CASSEGGYLPNEQFF.

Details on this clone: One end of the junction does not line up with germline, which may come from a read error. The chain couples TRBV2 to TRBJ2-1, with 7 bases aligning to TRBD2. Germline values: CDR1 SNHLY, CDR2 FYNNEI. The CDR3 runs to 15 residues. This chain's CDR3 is CASREVAGNYNEQFF. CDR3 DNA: TGTGCCAGCAGGGAAGTAGCGGGTAACTACAATGAGCAGTTCTTC.

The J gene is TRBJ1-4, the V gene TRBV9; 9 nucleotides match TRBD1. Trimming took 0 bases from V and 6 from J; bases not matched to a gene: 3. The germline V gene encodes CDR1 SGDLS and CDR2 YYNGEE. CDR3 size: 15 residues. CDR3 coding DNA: TGTGCCAGCAGCGTAGAGGGACAGGGTCATGAAAAACTGTTTTTT. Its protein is CASSVEGQGHEKLFF.

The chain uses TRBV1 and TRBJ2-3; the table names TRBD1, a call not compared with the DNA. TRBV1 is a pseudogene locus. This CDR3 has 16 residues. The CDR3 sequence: CTSSQVGAMSIDTQYF. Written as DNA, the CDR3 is TGCACCAGCAGCCAAGTGGGGGCGATGAGTATAGATACGCAGTATTTT.